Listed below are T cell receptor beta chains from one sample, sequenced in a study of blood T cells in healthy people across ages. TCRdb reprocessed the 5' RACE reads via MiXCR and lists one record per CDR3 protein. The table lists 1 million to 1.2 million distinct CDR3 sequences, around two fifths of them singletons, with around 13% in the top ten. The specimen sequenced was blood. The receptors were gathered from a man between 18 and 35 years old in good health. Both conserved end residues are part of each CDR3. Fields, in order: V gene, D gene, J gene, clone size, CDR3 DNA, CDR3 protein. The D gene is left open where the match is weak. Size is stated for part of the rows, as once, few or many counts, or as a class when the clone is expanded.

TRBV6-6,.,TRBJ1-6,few,TGTGCCAGCAGCTTGGGGGCAGCCCATAATTCACCCCTCCACTTT,CASSLGAAHNSPLHF
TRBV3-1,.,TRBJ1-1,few,TGTGCCAGCAGCCAGGCTACAGGGAGTGAAGCTTTCTTT,CASSQATGSEAFF
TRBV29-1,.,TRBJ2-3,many,TGCAGCGTTGAAGGTCTTCCCGGCCGCACAGATACGCAGTATTTT,CSVEGLPGRTDTQYF
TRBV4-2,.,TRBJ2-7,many,TGTGCCAGCAGCCAAGAAGACGAGCAGTACTTC,CASSQEDEQYF
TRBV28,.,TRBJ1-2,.,TGTGCCAGCAGTTTAGGCATAGGGAACTATGGCTACACCTTC,CASSLGIGNYGYTF
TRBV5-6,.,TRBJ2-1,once,TGTGCCAGCAGCTACAGGAGTAAGCAGTTCTTC,CASSYRSKQFF
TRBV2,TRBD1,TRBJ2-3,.,TGTGCCAGCTCCCCGCGACCGGGACAGGGCACAGATACGCAGTATTTT,CASSPRPGQGTDTQYF
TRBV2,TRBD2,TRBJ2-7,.,TGTGCCAGCAGTGAAACTAGCGGGTACTCCTACGAGCAGTACTTC,CASSETSGYSYEQYF
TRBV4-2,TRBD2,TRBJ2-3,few,TGTGCCAGCAGCCAAGTGGGTAGCGGGGGCACAGATACGCAGTATTTT,CASSQVGSGGTDTQYF
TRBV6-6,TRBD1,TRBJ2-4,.,TGTGCCAGCTCGACAGGGCCGGACATTCAGTACTTC,CASSTGPDIQYF
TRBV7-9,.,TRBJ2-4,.,TGTGCCAGCAGCTCGACTCGGGACAATAAGAGAAACATTCAGTACTTC,CASSSTRDNKRNIQYF
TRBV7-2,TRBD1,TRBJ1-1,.,TGTGCCAGCAGCCATGGGACAGGGCTTATGAACACTGAAGCTTTCTTT,CASSHGTGLMNTEAFF
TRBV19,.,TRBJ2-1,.,TGTGCCAGTAGTAGAGGGGACTCCTACAATGAGCAGTTCTTC,CASSRGDSYNEQFF
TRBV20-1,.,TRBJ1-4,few,TGCAGTGCTAGAAGCGTGGGATATGAAAAACTGTTTTTT,CSARSVGYEKLFF
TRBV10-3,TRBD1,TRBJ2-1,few,TGTGCCATCAGGAATACAGGGGGAGTAAATGGTGGGCAGTTCTTC,CAIRNTGGVNGGQFF
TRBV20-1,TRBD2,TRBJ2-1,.,TGCAGTGCTGGATCATTTGGGACTATTCACAATGAGCAGTTCTTC,CSAGSFGTIHNEQFF
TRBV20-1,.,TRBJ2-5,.,TGCAGTGCTAGAGTTGGGGCCCTGAAAGAGACCCAGTACTTC,CSARVGALKETQYF
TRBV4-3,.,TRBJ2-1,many,TGCGCCAGCAGCCAAGGAGTCGGTCTAGCCGCTAACAATGAGCAGTTCTTC,CASSQGVGLAANNEQFF
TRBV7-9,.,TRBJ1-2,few,TGTGCCAGCAGCTTAGTACCCACGGGCAGGTCACCTAACTATGGCTACACCTTC,CASSLVPTGRSPNYGYTF
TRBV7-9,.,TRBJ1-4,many,TGTGCCAGCAGTTTAGGTCAGGGGGAAAAACTGTTTTTT,CASSLGQGEKLFF
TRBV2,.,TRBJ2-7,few,TGTGCCAGCAGTGTACGAGACAGGACCTACTCCTACGAGCAGTACTTC,CASSVRDRTYSYEQYF
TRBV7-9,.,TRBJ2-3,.,TGTGCCAGCAGCTTAGGATATGGTTCAGATACGCAGTATTTT,CASSLGYGSDTQYF
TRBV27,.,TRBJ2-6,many,TGTGCCAGCAGTCCCCGTTACGATTCTGGGGCCAACGTCCTGACTTTC,CASSPRYDSGANVLTF
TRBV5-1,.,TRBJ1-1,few,TGCGCCAGCAGCTTCCTCGAGGGCATGAACACTGAAGCTTTCTTT,CASSFLEGMNTEAFF
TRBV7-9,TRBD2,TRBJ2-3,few,TGTGCCAGCAGCGCCTATTCCGGGCCTAGCGGGGGGGCCTCAGATACGCAGTATTTT,CASSAYSGPSGGASDTQYF
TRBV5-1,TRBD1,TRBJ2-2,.,TGTGCCAGCAGCAATCGACAGGGAACCGGGGAGCTGTTTTTT,CASSNRQGTGELFF
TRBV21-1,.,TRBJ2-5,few,TGTGCCAGCAGTAAAGCGCGGGGGGCCGACCAAGAGACCCAGTACTTC,CASSKARGADQETQYF
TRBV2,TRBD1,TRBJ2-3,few,TGTGCCAGCAGTGATCTGGGACAGGGGTCCACAGATACGCAGTATTTT,CASSDLGQGSTDTQYF
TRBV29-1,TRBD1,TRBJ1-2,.,TGCAGCGTTCGGACAGGGGGCTCTGGCTACACCTTC,CSVRTGGSGYTF
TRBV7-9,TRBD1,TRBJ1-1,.,TGTGCCAGCAGCTTCTCAACGCAGGGGGCGAGTGAAGCTTTCTTT,CASSFSTQGASEAFF
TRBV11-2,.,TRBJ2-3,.,TGTGCCAGCAGCTTAGCCCAAGTTTTTTCAGATACGCAGTATTTT,CASSLAQVFSDTQYF
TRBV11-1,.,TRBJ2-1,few,TGTGCCAGCAGCACGGCCCTTAGGTCCTACAATGAGCAGTTCTTC,CASSTALRSYNEQFF
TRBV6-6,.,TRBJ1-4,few,TGTGCCAGCAGTTTAGGGGACACGATTAATGAAAAACTGTTTTTT,CASSLGDTINEKLFF
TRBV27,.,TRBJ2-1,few,TGTGCCAGCAGGATACAGGTTTTGTCCTACAATGAGCAGTTCTTC,CASRIQVLSYNEQFF
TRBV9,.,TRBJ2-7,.,TGTGCCAGCAGCCCTGCGGGTAGCTCCTACAATGAGCAGTACTTC,CASSPAGSSYNEQYF
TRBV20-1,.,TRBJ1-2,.,TGCAGTGCTAGATCTGACAGAGACCCTCGGGGCTACACCTTC,CSARSDRDPRGYTF
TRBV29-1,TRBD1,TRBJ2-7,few,TGCAGCGCCGCCGGGACAGGAAACCGCGAGCAGTACTTC,CSAAGTGNREQYF
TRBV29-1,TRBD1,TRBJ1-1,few,TGCAGCGTTGTACTACGGAAGGGGGCAATGTTGGGCACTGAAGCTTTCTTT,CSVVLRKGAMLGTEAFF
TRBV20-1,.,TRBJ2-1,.,TGCAGTGCTAGTCTCCCTGGGATCTCCTACAATGAGCAGTTCTTC,CSASLPGISYNEQFF
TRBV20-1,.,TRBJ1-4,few,TGCAGGGGGGGCGCCGGGGAAAAACTGTTTTTT,CRGGAGEKLFF
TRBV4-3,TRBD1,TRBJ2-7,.,TGCGCCAGCAGCCAAGATCCCGCAGGGGGCTCCTACAATGAGCAGTACTTC,CASSQDPAGGSYNEQYF
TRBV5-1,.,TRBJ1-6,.,TGCGCCAGCAGCTGGGCAGGGGAGGATTCACCCCTCCACTTT,CASSWAGEDSPLHF
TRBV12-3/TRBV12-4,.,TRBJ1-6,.,TGTGCCAGCAGTTCCGTCATACAGACGAGGTCACCCCTCCACTTT,CASSSVIQTRSPLHF
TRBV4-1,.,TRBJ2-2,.,TGCGCCAGCAGCACCATAGGGAGGACACCCAACACCGGGGAGCTGTTTTTT,CASSTIGRTPNTGELFF
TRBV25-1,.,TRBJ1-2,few,TGTGCCAGCAGGACCCACAGCTATGGCTACACCTTC,CASRTHSYGYTF
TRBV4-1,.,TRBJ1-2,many,TGCGCCAGCAGCCGATTATGGCGCGAGGGCTACACCTTC,CASSRLWREGYTF
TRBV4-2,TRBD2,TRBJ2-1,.,TGTGCCAGCAGCCAAGATTACGGGGGGGCCTACAATGAGCAGTTCTTC,CASSQDYGGAYNEQFF
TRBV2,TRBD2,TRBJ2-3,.,TGTGCCAGCAGCTCCTACGGGACTAGCGGCACAGATACGCAGTATTTT,CASSSYGTSGTDTQYF
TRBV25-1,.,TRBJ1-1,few,TGTGCCAGCAGTGGTTCGGAGAAGAATACTGAAGCTTTCTTT,CASSGSEKNTEAFF
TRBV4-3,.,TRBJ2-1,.,TGCGCCAGCAGCCAAGGCACTGACAGGACCTACAATGAGCAGTTCTTC,CASSQGTDRTYNEQFF
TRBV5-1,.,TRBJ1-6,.,TGCGCCAGCAGCTTGGCCCCCGAAACAGTGATTAATTCACCCCTCCACTTT,CASSLAPETVINSPLHF
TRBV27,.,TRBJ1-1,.,TGTGCCAGCAGTTTACGGGGAACGTTGAACACTGAAGCTTTCTTT,CASSLRGTLNTEAFF
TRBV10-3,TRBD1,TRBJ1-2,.,TGTGCCATCAGGGGACAGGGGGCCCTATTAAACTATGGCTACACCTTC,CAIRGQGALLNYGYTF